The rows below give T cell receptor beta chains drawn from one sample of a study of CD8+ T cells in alopecia areata. The assay was immunoSEQ multiplex PCR, and TCRdb's table has in-frame clones only and misses some. This sample has 90,000 to 130,000 clones, with 59% found just once. Sequencing input: CD8+ T cells sorted from blood. These receptors all come from a human donor in good health. CDR3s leave out the opening cysteine and the closing phenylalanine or tryptophan.

J | V | CDR3
TRBJ1-5 | TRBV7-6 | ASSPDYSNQPQH
TRBJ2-2 | TRBV5-1 | ASSFPGGLANTGELF
TRBJ2-1 | TRBV9 | ASSAPLAGGNNEQF
TRBJ1-2 | TRBV5-5 | ASSTAPGLNYGYT
TRBJ2-5 | TRBV7-9 | ASSSLLSGTQY
TRBJ2-1 | TRBV29-1 | SVLLADFYNEQF
TRBJ2-7 | TRBV27 | ASSLRWGSGYEQY
TRBJ1-6 | TRBV4-3 | ASSQDGVGNSPLH
TRBJ2-4 | TRBV2 | ASGSKNIQY
TRBJ1-1 | TRBV29-1 | SVGGAYTEAF
TRBJ1-1 | TRBV7-8 | ASSLAPRIEDTEAF
TRBJ2-5 | TRBV5-1 | ASSLVGGLQETQY
TRBJ1-2 | TRBV6-1 | ASSEGPESYGYT
TRBJ1-1 | TRBV6-5 | ASSSMNTEAF
TRBJ2-5 | TRBV20-1 | SAKRGETQY
TRBJ2-1 | TRBV5-6 | ASSPMGPSSYNEQF
TRBJ1-5 | TRBV15 | ATSRDLDRYSNQPQH
TRBJ2-4 | TRBV7-9 | ALGEGNIQY
TRBJ2-3 | TRBV29-1 | SVVFWEYSTDTQY
TRBJ2-7 | TRBV29-1 | SARGQGPYEQY
TRBJ2-7 | TRBV13 | ASSRQGLTYEQY
TRBJ1-1 | TRBV7-9 | ASSLGRMGPHTEAF
TRBJ2-5 | TRBV4-1 | ASSQYMVVGEETQY
TRBJ1-1 | TRBV5-1 | ASSWGTGSTEAF
TRBJ2-3 | TRBV4-3 | ASSQGPSGGANTQY
TRBJ2-7 | TRBV6-4 | ASSVGTGMGQY
TRBJ1-6 | TRBV27 | ASSSGQSSASPLH
TRBJ1-6 | TRBV6-5 | ASRSSTLH
TRBJ2-3 | TRBV30 | AWSLGSTDTQY
TRBJ2-3 | TRBV28 | ASSGETAGRYTDTQY
TRBJ1-2 | TRBV19 | ASSIRQGHNYGYT
TRBJ1-1 | TRBV7-2 | ASSLGTTARLNTEAF
TRBJ2-3 | TRBV7-3 | ASSLKPLPDTQY
TRBJ1-5 | TRBV27 | ASSSGPNQPQH
TRBJ2-7 | TRBV2 | ASSETEGFYEQY
TRBJ1-1 | TRBV5-8 | ASSLEGWRQMPMNTEAF
TRBJ1-2 | TRBV13 | ASYDRYYGYT
TRBJ2-3 | TRBV4-3 | ASSQGVQIAGGSTDTQY
TRBJ1-2 | TRBV29-1 | SVMAGQGIPSGYT
TRBJ2-5 | TRBV5-4 | ASSLLAYETQY
TRBJ2-5 | TRBV7-9 | ASSSHWGTGGGTQY
TRBJ1-2 | TRBV25-1 | ASSATDDTNYGYT
TRBJ1-5 | TRBV4-3 | ASSQDPADDQPQH
TRBJ2-7 | TRBV5-6 | ASSMDWAFDEQY
TRBJ1-4 | TRBV29-1 | SVRGQGNGEKLF
TRBJ2-1 | TRBV5-4 | ASSFSGLTYNEQF
TRBJ1-2 | TRBV5-4 | ASSLQQGAGYGYT
TRBJ1-2 | TRBV4-2 | ASSQGQGDGYT
TRBJ2-3 | TRBV7-2 | ASSPLAGVGTQY
TRBJ2-5 | TRBV6-5 | ASPEAQETQY
TRBJ1-1 | TRBV4-1 | ASSQVLGENTEAF
TRBJ2-7 | TRBV7-9 | ASSLADYEQY